Shown below are 29 T cell receptor beta chains from a single sample sequenced in a study of blood T cell repertoires in COVID-19. Sequenced by immunoSEQ multiplex PCR; TCRdb stores in-frame clones only, minus some. Of approximately 52,000 clones listed, 85% to 90% were seen once; the top ten hold about 15%. Sequenced sample: peripheral blood. These receptors came from a man between 65 and 85 years old with acute or convalescent COVID-19.

This sequence joins TRBV5-1 and TRBJ2-7; TRBD2 matches 10 bases. This CDR3 contains 17 residues. Germline loops: CDR1 SGHRS, CDR2 YFSETQ. The V and J ends lost 0 bases and 0 bases, in that order; junction bases with no gene match: 6. The CDR3 DNA follows: TGCGCCAGCAGCTTGGTTAGCGGGAGGCCCCGCTCCTACGAGCAGTACTTC. Translation gives CASSLVSGRPRSYEQYF.

The chain couples TRBV12-3 or TRBV12-4 to TRBJ1-3; a weak D match, TRBD1 (6 bases). V was clipped by 3 bases and J by 4 bases, with 7 bases between them. This CDR3 comprises 13 residues. In DNA, the CDR3 is TGTGCCAGCAGTTTGGACAGAGGAAACACCATATATTTT. This gives the protein CASSLDRGNTIYF.

The chain couples TRBV25-1 to TRBJ2-7; TRBD2 aligns across 12 bases. The CDR3 has 14 amino acids. V shed 5 bases and J 3 bases; nucleotides not matched to a gene: 2. Germline loops: CDR1 MGHDK, CDR2 SYGVNS. The CDR3 sequence: CASSRGLAGYEQYF. In DNA, the CDR3 is TGTGCCAGCAGTCGGGGACTAGCGGGCTACGAGCAGTACTTC.

This clone was picked up one time. The chain has TRBV19 and TRBJ1-3; D ambiguous. Germline CDR1 reads LNHDA; CDR2 reads SQIVND (reference sequence). Trimming left V 8 bases short and J 0 bases short, with 11 bases between. The CDR3 length is 14 residues. The CDR3 loop reads CASQRVSSGNTIYF. CDR3 bases: TGTGCCAGTCAGAGGGTTAGCTCTGGAAACACCATATATTTT.

The genes are TRBV6-2 or TRBV6-3 and TRBJ2-7; 10 bases agree with TRBD2. The V segment lost 4 bases and the J segment 2 bases; nucleotides outside the gene matches: 2. CDR3 size: 14 residues. Germline values: CDR1 MNHEY, CDR2 SVGEGT. In DNA, the CDR3 is TGTGCCAGCAGTTGGACTAGCGGCCCCTACGAGCAGTACTTC. It codes for CASSWTSGPYEQYF.

V usage is TRBV5-6 and J usage is TRBJ1-2, with a possible D match to TRBD1 (6 bases). Per the germline V gene, CDR1 is SGHDT and CDR2 is YYEEEE. This CDR3 region has 14 residues. Trimming took 4 bases from V and 8 from J, leaving 18 bases between them. As DNA, the CDR3 is TGTGCCAGCAGCCCTCTTACGAGCAGGGGAGGCTACACCTTC. It codes for CASSPLTSRGGYTF. The variable domain in full, completed from reference TRBV5-6 and TRBJ1-2, reads DAGVTQSPTHLIKTRGQQVTLRCSPKSGHDTVSWYQQALGQGPQFIFQYYEEEERQRGNFPDRFSGHQFPNYSSELNVNALLLGDSALYLCASSPLTSRGGYTFGSGTRLTVV.

The chain links TRBV4-1 to TRBJ1-3; D may be TRBD1 (6 bases). The CDR3 is made up of 17 amino acids. Germline V lookup: CDR1 MGHRA, CDR2 YSYEKL. The ends were cut back, 4 bases at V and 1 base at J, with 17 bases in the middle. This CDR3 is CASSPSTGIGSGNTIYF. CDR3 bases: TGCGCCAGCAGCCCTTCAACAGGGATTGGGTCTGGAAACACCATATATTTT.

The V and J genes are TRBV27 and TRBJ2-1; 12 nucleotides match TRBD2. V lost 8 bases and J lost 10; bases outside the gene matches: 15. Germline CDR1 reads MNHEY; CDR2 reads SMNVEV (reference sequence). The CDR3 loop spans 16 amino acids. In nucleotides, the CDR3 is TGTGCCAGCGGCAGGCAAAGGACTAGCGGGGCTCACGAGCAGTTCTTC. This sequence encodes CASGRQRTSGAHEQFF.

DNA of the CDR3: TGTGCCAGCAGGGAGGATAGGGGGAGCAATCAGCCCCAGCATTTT. This codes for CASREDRGSNQPQHF. The chain links TRBV6-5 to TRBJ1-5; a possible D gene is TRBD1 (6 bases). CDR3 length: 15 amino acids. V lost 6 bases and J lost 1, with 13 bases in between. Germline values: CDR1 MNHEY, CDR2 SVGAGI.

The rearrangement joins TRBV19 to TRBJ2-7; 9 nucleotides agree with TRBD2. The germline V gene encodes CDR1 LNHDA and CDR2 SQIVND (reference sequence). Trimming took 3 bases from V and 2 from J; bases not matched to a gene: 5. The CDR3 is 15 residues long. The CDR3, as DNA: TGTGCCAGTAGTATTTTAGCGGGAGCCGCCTACGAGCAGTACTTC. Encoded protein: CASSILAGAAYEQYF.

V is TRBV7-7 and J is TRBJ2-3; D unclear. Trimming pared 4 bases from V and 2 bases from J, leaving 10 bases between. The CDR3 extends over 14 amino acids. Germline values: CDR1 SSHAT, CDR2 FNYEAQ (reference sequence). In nucleotides, the CDR3 is TGTGCCAGCAGCTATAGACTGAACACAGATACGCAGTATTTT. Translated, it gives CASSYRLNTDTQYF. Filled out from reference TRBV7-7 and TRBJ2-3, the complete variable domain reads GAGVSQSPRYKVTKRGQDVTLRCDPISSHATLYWYQQALGQGPEFLTYFNYEAQPDKSGLPSDRFSAERPEGSISTLTIQRTEQRDSAMYRCASSYRLNTDTQYFGPGTRLTVL.

The chain combines TRBV9 with TRBJ1-3; D is uncertain. V lost 0 bases and J 4 bases, leaving 8 bases between the germline ends. CDR1 SGDLS and CDR2 YYNGEE come from the germline V gene. The CDR3 is 14 residues long. This CDR3 reads CASSVDSAGNTIYF. The CDR3 nucleotides are TGTGCCAGCAGCGTAGATTCAGCGGGAAACACCATATATTTT. The full variable domain, with the rest looked up from reference TRBV9 and TRBJ1-3, is DSGVTQTPKHLITATGQRVTLRCSPRSGDLSVYWYQQSLDQGLQFLIQYYNGEERAKGNILERFSAQQFPDLHSELNLSSLELGDSALYFCASSVDSAGNTIYFGEGSWLTVV.

This chain joins TRBV6-5 and TRBJ2-7, with TRBD2 as a possible D gene (6 bases). This CDR3 has 14 amino acids. Deletions cut 7 bases from V and 0 bases from J, with 13 bases between. Germline V CDR1 and CDR2: MNHEY, SVGAGI. The chain's CDR3 is CASIDTGSSYEQYF. CDR3 in DNA: TGTGCCAGCATCGATACCGGGAGCTCCTACGAGCAGTACTTC.

The rearrangement links TRBV29-1 to TRBJ1-1; weak D call: TRBD1 (6 bases). CDR3 length: 13 amino acids. Germline loops: CDR1 SQVTM, CDR2 ANQGSEA. The CDR3 here is CTGGGGRNTEAFF. The CDR3 bases are TGCACTGGGGGGGGCGGCCGGAACACTGAAGCTTTCTTT.

The CDR3 DNA is TGCAGTGCAGGAGGGTATCAGCCCCAGCATTTT. Its translation is CSAGGYQPQHF. The V and J genes are TRBV20-1 and TRBJ1-5; unclear D gene. V gave up 6 bases and J gave up 5 bases, with 8 bases separating them. This CDR3 comprises 11 residues. Germline V gene data show CDR1 as DFQATT and CDR2 as SNEGSKA (reference sequence).

The chain is built from TRBV12-5 and TRBJ1-1, with 9 bases fitting TRBD1. Per the germline V gene, CDR1 is LGHNT and CDR2 is FRNRAP. This CDR3 contains 15 residues. Trimming cost V 3 bases and J 5 bases; bases outside gene matches: 7. The CDR3 DNA is TGTGCTAGTGGTTTTCCGGGACAGGGTCTAACTGAAGCTTTCTTT. This sequence encodes CASGFPGQGLTEAFF.

The chain uses TRBV28 and TRBJ1-6; 9 nucleotides match TRBD1. V lost 5 bases, J lost 7 bases, and 12 bases stayed unmatched. The CDR3 loop spans 17 amino acids. Germline lookup yields CDR1 MDHEN and CDR2 SYDVKM. The CDR3 nucleotides are TGTGCCAGCAGTCGATTCGGGGGGACAGGGACGAATTCACCCCTCCACTTT. Translating it yields CASSRFGGTGTNSPLHF. Full variable domain (missing parts from reference TRBV28 and TRBJ1-6): DVKVTQSSRYLVKRTGEKVFLECVQDMDHENMFWYRQDPGLGLRLIYFSYDVKMKEKGDIPEGYSVSREKKERFSLILESASTNQTSMYLCASSRFGGTGTNSPLHFGNGTRLTVT.

J is TRBJ1-3 and V is TRBV29-1; D unclear. Trimming removed 5 bases at V and 4 bases at J, with 12 bases between. Germline V gene sequence: CDR1 SQVTM, CDR2 ANQGSEA. The CDR3 has 13 amino acids. CDR3 bases: TGCAGCGTTTCTGCCCTGGAGGGAAACACCATATATTTT. Its protein is CSVSALEGNTIYF.

The V gene is TRBV7-9, the J gene TRBJ1-1; 7 bases are a match to TRBD1. J was trimmed by 1 base and V by 2 bases; bases with no gene match: 4. The CDR3 spans 15 residues. Per germline, CDR1 SEHNR and CDR2 FQNEAQ (reference sequence). CDR3 in DNA: TGTGCCAGCAGCTTAAGGGGGACAGCGAACACTGAAGCTTTCTTT. Its protein is CASSLRGTANTEAFF. The full variable domain, its missing parts supplied by reference TRBV7-9 and TRBJ1-1, is DTGVSQNPRHKITKRGQNVTFRCDPISEHNRLYWYRQTLGQGPEFLTYFQNEAQLEKSRLLSDRFSAERPKGSFSTLEIQRTEQGDSAMYLCASSLRGTANTEAFFGQGTRLTVV.

The CDR3 sequence is CASSLAVQALQETQYF. The CDR3 DNA reads as TGCGCCAGCAGCTTGGCGGTACAGGCCTTGCAAGAGACCCAGTACTTC. This chain links TRBV5-1 with TRBJ2-5, with D tentatively TRBD1 (5 bases). V lost 0 bases to trimming and J lost 2 bases, with 14 bases between them. Germline CDR1 SGHRS, CDR2 YFSETQ. The CDR3 sequence is 16 residues long.

The chain has TRBV5-6 and TRBJ1-2, with 7 bases lining up with TRBD1. Germline V lookup: CDR1 SGHDT, CDR2 YYEEEE. V shed 4 bases and J 0 bases; nucleotides not matched to a gene: 15. The CDR3 has 18 amino acids. For the CDR3, the DNA is TGTGCCAGCAGCCGGAAAAGGACAGGAGCTAAACCTAACTATGGCTACACCTTC. Translated: CASSRKRTGAKPNYGYTF.

As DNA, the CDR3 is TGTGCCAGCAGCTTAAGTGCGGATCAGCCCCAGCATTTT. It translates to CASSLSADQPQHF. This chain links TRBV11-2 with TRBJ1-5; no reliable D call. Trimming removed 2 bases at V and 5 bases at J, with 7 bases between. The CDR3 covers 13 residues. Germline V gene lookup returns CDR1 SGHAT and CDR2 FQNNGV.

The chain recombines TRBV9 with TRBJ2-1; TRBD2 aligns across 11 bases. Germline V CDR1 and CDR2: SGDLS, YYNGEE. This CDR3 region has 15 residues. Trimming removed 6 bases from V and 4 bases from J; junction bases left unmatched: 6. The CDR3 coding sequence is TGTGCCAGCAACTTAGCGGGGGGGCCGTACAATGAGCAGTTCTTC. This encodes CASNLAGGPYNEQFF. Supplemented by reference TRBV9 and TRBJ2-1, the full variable domain reads DSGVTQTPKHLITATGQRVTLRCSPRSGDLSVYWYQQSLDQGLQFLIQYYNGEERAKGNILERFSAQQFPDLHSELNLSSLELGDSALYFCASNLAGGPYNEQFFGPGTRLTVL.

J is TRBJ1-4 and V is TRBV6-5; a weak D match, TRBD1 (5 bases). Trimming removed 8 bases from V and 10 bases from J, with 20 bases in between. Germline V CDR1 and CDR2: MNHEY, SVGAGI. The CDR3 is 14 residues long. CDR3 sequence reads: CASRPGGAGGKLFF. The CDR3 DNA follows: TGTGCCAGCCGGCCCGGCGGGGCGGGGGGAAAACTGTTTTTT.

The chain couples TRBV19 to TRBJ2-7; no firm D call. The V gene lost 4 bases and the J gene lost 3 bases, with 16 bases spanning the gap. Germline CDR1 and CDR2: LNHDA and SQIVND (reference sequence). The CDR3 sequence is 15 residues long. The CDR3 DNA follows: TGTGCCAGTAGTACAGCCATGGGCCCCATCTACGAGCAGTACTTC. Encoded protein: CASSTAMGPIYEQYF.

Written as DNA, the CDR3 is TGTGCCAGCAGTGAATTTTTGGGACAGGCTTCGGGTGGCTACACCTTC. It is translated as CASSEFLGQASGGYTF. The V and J genes are TRBV25-1 and TRBJ1-2; TRBD1 matches at 8 bases. V lost 1 base to trimming and J lost 7 bases; unmatched junction nucleotides: 11. The CDR3 loop spans 16 amino acids. Germline CDR1 is MGHDK and CDR2 is SYGVNS.

This chain connects TRBV7-6 to TRBJ2-3; 9 nucleotides align to TRBD2. The V gene end was trimmed by 5 bases and the J gene end by 4 bases; junction bases not matched to a gene: 10. Germline lookup yields CDR1 SGHVS and CDR2 FNYEAQ. The CDR3 length is 16 residues. CDR3 region: CASSQWASGTSDTQYF. Here the CDR3 DNA reads TGTGCCAGCAGCCAGTGGGCTAGCGGGACGTCAGATACGCAGTATTTT.

The chain recombines TRBV6-2 or TRBV6-3 with TRBJ2-4; D ambiguous. The CDR3 length is 15 residues. Germline V gene data show CDR1 as MNHEY and CDR2 as SVGEGT. Trimming took off 0 bases at V and 2 bases at J, with 8 bases between the two ends. The CDR3 loop reads CASSYSSGSKNIQYF. The CDR3 DNA sequence: TGTGCCAGCAGTTACTCTTCCGGGTCCAAAAACATTCAGTACTTC.

The chain combines TRBV7-2 with TRBJ2-1; unclear D gene. The germline gives CDR1 SGHTA, CDR2 FQGNSA. This CDR3 comprises 14 residues. Trimming took off 4 bases at V and 4 bases at J, with 11 bases between the two ends. In DNA, the CDR3 is TGTGCCAGCAGCTACTCCGACTTGTACAATGAGCAGTTCTTC. Residues: CASSYSDLYNEQFF.